A selection of T cell receptor beta chains follows, all from one sample in a study of cytomegalovirus exposure and HLA in healthy donors. The assay was immunoSEQ multiplex PCR, and TCRdb's table has in-frame clones only and misses some. The sample has 95,000 to 100,000 clones; about 70% are singletons. The sequenced sample was PBMCs. The source is a middle-aged woman in good health and CMV-seronegative. Each CDR3 is given without its conserved first and last residue. Each record gives: CDR3 protein, CDR3 length, V gene.

ASSLRLAENTGELF | 14 | TRBV7-6
ASSGGGLQETQY | 12 | TRBV19
ASSVDATSGYNEQF | 14 | TRBV9
ASSLTIAGGGEQY | 13 | TRBV28
ATNLARGTGELF | 12 | TRBV6-1
ASSLGLYTGELF | 12 | TRBV7-2
ASSQESSGGRHEQF | 14 | TRBV4-1
ASSLGSGGGTQY | 12 | TRBV7-3
SVSPQGGETQY | 11 | TRBV29-1
SSSPSGSSYNEQF | 13 | TRBV7-9
SVAGGRDQPQH | 11 | TRBV29-1
ASSGTSGGADTQY | 13 | TRBV7-6
SSSLRQGGYGYT | 12 | TRBV7-9